These T cell receptor beta chains were read from a single sample in a study of blood T cell repertoires in COVID-19. Sequenced by immunoSEQ multiplex PCR; TCRdb stores in-frame clones only, minus some. The sample yields roughly 20,000 clones, approximately 81% seen once. Material: peripheral blood. Receptors originate from a human donor with active COVID-19. The donor label of this sample is uncertain. CDR3s include the opening cysteine and the closing phenylalanine or tryptophan. A D gene is named only where the DNA matches it firmly. Where a row states a size, it is once, few, many or the class of an expanded clone; other rows omit it.

clone_size j_call cdr3_length d_call v_call cdr3_aa cdr3_nt
- TRBJ2-2 13 - TRBV12-3/TRBV12-4 CASSFSGTGELFF TGTGCCAGCAGTTTTTCGGGAACCGGGGAGCTGTTTTTT
- TRBJ1-5 16 - TRBV15 CATSISGDTSNQPQHF TGTGCCACCAGCATATCAGGGGATACGAGCAATCAGCCCCAGCATTTT
- TRBJ2-5 16 TRBD2 TRBV6-5 CASSYERLATQETQYF TGTGCCAGCAGTTATGAGAGACTAGCGACGCAAGAGACCCAGTACTTC
- TRBJ1-4 14 TRBD1 TRBV5-1 CASSWGTGHEKLFF TGCGCCAGCAGTTGGGGGACAGGGCACGAAAAACTGTTTTTT
- TRBJ2-7 13 - TRBV5-1 CASSLQSSYEQYF TGCGCCAGCAGCTTACAGTCCTCCTACGAGCAGTACTTC
- TRBJ2-3 14 - TRBV7-9 CASSLEGQGNTQYF TGTGCCAGCAGCTTAGAGGGGCAGGGAAATACGCAGTATTTT
- TRBJ2-1 14 TRBD2 TRBV11-2 CASSFLAGANEQFF TGTGCCAGCAGCTTCCTAGCGGGGGCCAATGAGCAGTTCTTC
- TRBJ2-3 12 - TRBV12-3/TRBV12-4 CASSPREGGRQF TGTGCCAGCAGTCCCCGAGAAGGGGGAAGGCAATTT
- TRBJ2-2 15 - TRBV4-1 CASRYTGVDTGELFF TGCGCCAGCAGGTATACAGGAGTAGACACCGGGGAGCTGTTTTTT
- TRBJ2-2 16 TRBD2 TRBV7-2 CASSLAGGLAGGELFF TGTGCCAGCAGCTTAGCGGGGGGACTAGCGGGCGGGGAGCTGTTTTTT
- TRBJ1-6 13 TRBD1 TRBV12-3/TRBV12-4 CASSLGQGTPLHF TGTGCCAGCAGTCTAGGACAGGGGACACCCCTCCACTTT
- TRBJ2-5 14 - TRBV7-2 CASSYQTGQETQYF TGTGCCAGCAGTTACCAGACGGGGCAAGAGACCCAGTACTTC
few TRBJ1-1 17 - TRBV11-2 CASSPGEFLGVGTEAFF TGTGCCAGCAGCCCGGGGGAATTTCTGGGCGTCGGCACTGAAGCTTTCTTT
few TRBJ1-3 13 - TRBV19 CASRSYSGNTIYF TGTGCCAGCAGGTCGTATTCTGGAAACACCATATATTTT
- TRBJ1-1 14 - TRBV3-1/TRBV3-2 CASSQVQGVTEAFF TGTGCCAGCAGCCAAGTACAGGGTGTGACTGAAGCTTTCTTT
- TRBJ2-1 15 TRBD2 TRBV30 CAGQILAGAINEQFF TGTGCCGGACAAATTCTAGCGGGGGCGATCAATGAGCAGTTCTTC
- TRBJ1-5 15 TRBD1 TRBV6-5 CASTTGTVSNQPQHF TGTGCCAGCACCACCGGGACAGTAAGCAATCAGCCCCAGCATTTT
- TRBJ2-3 15 - TRBV19 CASSTTPGQTDTQYF TGTGCCAGTAGTACCACCCCCGGACAGACAGATACGCAGTATTTT
- TRBJ2-3 15 - TRBV5-8 CASSLWGESTDTQYF TGTGCCAGCAGCTTGTGGGGGGAGAGCACAGATACGCAGTATTTT
- TRBJ2-7 12 TRBD2 TRBV9 CASSGLVNEQYF TGTGCCAGCTCGGGACTAGTAAACGAGCAGTACTTC
- TRBJ2-7 14 - TRBV4-3 CASSPGQNFYEQYF TGCGCCAGCAGCCCCGGACAGAACTTCTACGAGCAGTACTTC
- TRBJ2-3 16 TRBD2 TRBV4-3 CASSQDFRGGENTQYF TGCGCCAGCAGCCAAGATTTCCGGGGGGGGGAAAATACGCAGTATTTT
once TRBJ2-2 14 - TRBV5-1 CASSELTNTGELFF TGCGCCAGCAGCGAGCTTACGAACACCGGGGAGCTGTTTTTT
- TRBJ2-1 16 - TRBV11-2 CASSLHRQGRPEEQFF TGTGCCAGCAGCTTACACCGGCAGGGTCGGCCAGAGGAGCAGTTCTTC
once TRBJ1-5 15 - TRBV11-2 CASSSKQGGNQPQHF TGTGCCAGCAGTTCGAAGCAGGGTGGCAATCAGCCCCAGCATTTT
- TRBJ2-7 14 TRBD2 TRBV5-4 CASSLAGGKDEQYF TGTGCCAGCAGCTTGGCCGGGGGGAAGGACGAGCAGTACTTC
- TRBJ2-1 12 - TRBV7-3 CASSLLAGAQFF TGTGCCAGCAGCTTATTGGCGGGGGCCCAATTCTTC
- TRBJ1-5 14 - TRBV5-6 CASSLGQLNQPQHF TGTGCCAGCAGCTTGGGCCAGTTAAATCAGCCCCAGCATTTT
once TRBJ2-3 15 TRBD1 TRBV18 CASSPRQGMTDTQYF TGTGCCAGCTCACCACGACAGGGTATGACAGATACGCAGTATTTT